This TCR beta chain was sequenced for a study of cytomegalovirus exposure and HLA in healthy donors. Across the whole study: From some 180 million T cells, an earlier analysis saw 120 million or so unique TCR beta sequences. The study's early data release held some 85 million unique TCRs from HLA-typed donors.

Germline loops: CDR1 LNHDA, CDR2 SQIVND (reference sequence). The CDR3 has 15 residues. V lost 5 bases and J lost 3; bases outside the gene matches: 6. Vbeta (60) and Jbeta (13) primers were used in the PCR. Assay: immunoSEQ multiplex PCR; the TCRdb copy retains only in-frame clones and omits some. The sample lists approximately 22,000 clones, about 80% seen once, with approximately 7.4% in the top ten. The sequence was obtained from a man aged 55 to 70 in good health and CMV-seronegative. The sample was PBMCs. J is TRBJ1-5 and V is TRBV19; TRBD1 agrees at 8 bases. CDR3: CASSLQGETNQPQHF. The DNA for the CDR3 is TGTGCCAGTAGTTTACAGGGGGAGACCAATCAGCCCCAGCATTTT.